The T cell receptor beta chain under discussion was sequenced for a study of blood T cell repertoires in COVID-19. Study summary: Sites across the United States, Italy and Spain contributed samples from acute and convalescent COVID-19. In each case, the material was cDNA or gDNA derived from T cells, B-cell-depleted T cells, or PBMCs.

Authors' data handling: Amplification of reference gene primers provided the estimated nucleated cell counts. Generated by immunoSEQ multiplex PCR, the TCRdb table keeps only in-frame clones and is missing some. Clone size and V and J calls were adopted from that table, with D and trimming inferred from the DNA. The data hold 150,000 to 200,000 clones, with 82% observed a single time. This CDR3 comprises 14 residues. This clonotype was sampled from a woman aged 40 to 49 with COVID-19, enrolled during active disease. Sequencing used peripheral blood. This sequence joins TRBV21-1 and TRBJ2-1; TRBD1, as called in the table, went unchecked against the DNA. TRBV21-1 is listed as a pseudogene. CDR3 bases: TGTGCCAGCAGCAAAGAGGACCCGGGACAGCGAAAGTTCTTC. Its translation is CASSKEDPGQRKFF.